The clone carrying this T cell receptor (beta chain) has a single count. Its antigen is unknown. This entry is derived from a study of shared clonotypes between healthy human individuals. Study-wide points: Non-shared clonotypes had lower generation probabilities than clonotypes shared by all four sorted-subset donors.

Measured with immunoSEQ multiplex PCR; TCRdb has only the in-frame clones, and not every one. The sample gives some 2,000,000 clones, approximately 96% of which show up once; approximately 0.13% is in the top ten. V dropped 0 bases and J dropped 2 bases, with 9 bases sitting between them. In germline, CDR1 is LGHNA, CDR2 YSLEER. This CDR3 comprises 15 residues. V and J are TRBV4-3 and TRBJ2-3; D gene uncertain. The sample consisted of naive CD4+ T cells sorted from blood. The subset denotes: CD45RA+ positively selected. The TCR comes from a man younger than 30 in good health. CDR3 sequence reads: CASSQEWRNTDTQYF. CDR3 bases: TGCGCCAGCAGCCAAGAATGGAGAAACACAGATACGCAGTATTTT.